A selection of T cell receptor beta chains follows, all from one sample in a study of early T cells in non-severe SARS-CoV-2 infection. MiXCR, applied by TCRdb to the 5' RACE reads, yields one record per CDR3 protein. The sample has 55,000 to 80,000 distinct CDR3 sequences; roughly 10% are singletons. Specimen: whole blood. The receptors stem from an adult who was a healthcare worker with PCR-confirmed SARS-CoV-2 infection or an uninfected control (not recorded which). Both conserved end residues are part of each CDR3. D genes are given only for firm matches. The listing skips clone size in some rows; elsewhere it reads once, few, many or a size class.

d_call,j_call,v_call,clone_size,cdr3_aa,cdr3_nt
NA,TRBJ2-2,TRBV11-2,many,CASSSGAGELFF,TGTGCCAGCAGCTCAGGGGCCGGGGAGCTGTTTTTT
TRBD2,TRBJ2-7,TRBV7-7,few,CASSLTSGLGAEQYF,TGTGCTAGCAGTTTAACTAGCGGGCTCGGGGCCGAGCAGTACTTC
TRBD1,TRBJ1-6,TRBV3-1,many,CASSQTGQGHGSPLHF,TGTGCCAGCAGCCAGACCGGACAGGGCCACGGTTCACCCCTCCACTTT
NA,TRBJ2-1,TRBV4-3,once,CASSQAWGINEQFF,TGCGCCAGCAGCCAGGCTTGGGGCATCAATGAGCAGTTCTTC
NA,TRBJ2-1,TRBV2,many,CASRWAVGSNEQFF,TGTGCCAGCAGATGGGCCGTCGGGTCCAATGAGCAGTTCTTC
TRBD1,TRBJ1-4,TRBV13,NA,CASSLRAGQGEKLLF,TGTGCCAGCAGCTTACGGGCCGGACAGGGTGAAAAACTGCTTTTT
NA,TRBJ1-5,TRBV19,many,CASSQDSNQPQHF,TGTGCCAGTAGTCAGGATAGCAATCAGCCCCAGCATTTT
TRBD1,TRBJ2-5,TRBV11-2,many,CASSLEVFVGQSNEETQYF,TGTGCCAGCAGCTTAGAAGTCTTCGTGGGACAGAGCAACGAAGAGACCCAGTACTTC
NA,TRBJ2-5,TRBV7-8,NA,CASSWVTGAQETQYF,TGTGCCAGCAGCTGGGTCACGGGGGCACAAGAGACCCAGTACTTC
TRBD1,TRBJ2-5,TRBV5-4,few,CASRLKGQGAGNQETQYF,TGTGCCAGCAGATTGAAAGGACAGGGGGCAGGGAACCAAGAGACCCAGTACTTC
NA,TRBJ2-1,TRBV24-1,many,CATSDGGQQFF,TGTGCCACCAGTGATGGGGGCCAGCAGTTCTTC
NA,TRBJ2-7,TRBV1,many,CTSSPVELESREQYF,TGCACCAGCAGCCCAGTCGAGCTCGAAAGTAGGGAGCAGTACTTC
NA,TRBJ1-3,TRBV9,few,CASSPNRAGNTIYF,TGTGCCAGCAGCCCCAACAGGGCTGGAAACACCATATATTTT
NA,TRBJ2-2,TRBV6-5,few,CASSQTGSALAGELFF,TGTGCCAGCAGCCAAACAGGCTCGGCGTTGGCCGGGGAGCTGTTTTTT
NA,TRBJ1-1,TRBV12-3/TRBV12-4,few,CASSFPGPEAEAFF,TGTGCCAGCAGTTTCCCCGGCCCAGAGGCTGAAGCTTTCTTT
TRBD2,TRBJ2-7,TRBV30,NA,CAWRDGLAGRSAYEQYF,TGTGCCTGGAGGGATGGACTAGCGGGGCGTTCGGCCTACGAGCAGTACTTC
NA,TRBJ1-1,TRBV29-1,NA,CSVDGGSDTEAFF,TGCAGCGTTGACGGCGGGTCGGACACTGAAGCTTTCTTT
TRBD2,TRBJ2-7,TRBV7-2,many,CASRGLARYEQYF,TGTGCCAGCAGGGGACTAGCCCGCTACGAGCAGTACTTC
NA,TRBJ2-2,TRBV5-1,many,CASSWTANTGELFF,TGCGCCAGCAGCTGGACAGCGAACACCGGGGAGCTGTTTTTT
TRBD1,TRBJ1-1,TRBV10-3,many,CAIRDPTSRQGEAFF,TGTGCCATCAGAGATCCCACATCGAGACAGGGTGAAGCTTTCTTT
NA,TRBJ2-6,TRBV10-3,few,CAITGDRANVLTF,TGTGCCATCACCGGGGACCGGGCCAACGTCCTGACTTTC
NA,TRBJ2-2,TRBV7-9,many,CASSRRDGSTEFNTGELFF,TGTGCCAGCAGCCGTCGAGATGGGTCGACAGAGTTCAACACCGGGGAGCTGTTTTTT
NA,TRBJ2-7,TRBV24-1,many,CATKEQGYEQYF,TGTGCCACCAAGGAACAGGGCTACGAGCAGTACTTC
TRBD1,TRBJ1-6,TRBV7-9,few,CASSFRGSPLHF,TGTGCCAGCAGTTTCAGGGGGTCACCCCTCCACTTT
NA,TRBJ2-3,TRBV18,few,CASSPLRSNSTDTQYF,TGTGCCAGCTCACCCCTAAGATCAAATAGCACAGATACGCAGTATTTT
NA,TRBJ1-1,TRBV5-6,NA,CASSLFGGAVGTEAFF,TGTGCCAGCAGCTTGTTTGGGGGGGCAGTCGGTACTGAAGCTTTCTTT
TRBD2,TRBJ2-3,TRBV29-1,NA,CSVGPSGGEADTQYF,TGCAGCGTTGGCCCTAGCGGGGGGGAGGCAGATACGCAGTATTTT
TRBD2,TRBJ2-1,TRBV6-2/TRBV6-3,few,CASSYPSGSFYNEQFF,TGTGCCAGCAGTTACCCAAGCGGGAGCTTCTACAATGAGCAGTTCTTC
NA,TRBJ2-7,TRBV3-1,NA,CASSHGELGYEQYF,TGTGCCAGCTCACACGGGGAATTAGGCTACGAGCAGTACTTC
NA,TRBJ2-7,TRBV9,few,CASSVAAAAYEQYF,TGTGCCAGCAGCGTAGCGGCAGCGGCTTACGAGCAGTACTTC
NA,TRBJ2-7,TRBV14,many,CASSQFRTVSYEQYF,TGTGCCAGCAGCCAATTTAGGACGGTGTCCTACGAGCAGTACTTC
NA,TRBJ1-1,TRBV20-1,few,CSARLTYRAEAFF,TGCAGTGCTAGACTAACGTACAGGGCTGAAGCTTTCTTT
TRBD2,TRBJ2-5,TRBV29-1,few,CSVEEGGRETQYF,TGCAGCGTTGAAGAGGGCGGGAGAGAGACCCAGTACTTC
TRBD1,TRBJ2-3,TRBV29-1,many,CSDSDRVGGTQYF,TGCAGCGATTCGGACAGGGTTGGTGGTACGCAGTATTTT
TRBD2,TRBJ2-5,TRBV30,many,CACLAGDSETQYF,TGTGCCTGTCTAGCGGGGGACTCAGAGACCCAGTACTTC
TRBD2,TRBJ2-1,TRBV20-1,many,CSALVGTSGTDEQFF,TGCAGTGCCCTTGTTGGGACTAGCGGGACCGATGAGCAGTTCTTC
NA,TRBJ1-6,TRBV27,NA,CASSFRSYNSPLHF,TGTGCCAGCAGTTTCAGGTCCTATAATTCACCCCTCCACTTT
TRBD1,TRBJ1-5,TRBV20-1,NA,CSAREAGGFNQPQHF,TGCAGTGCTAGAGAGGCAGGGGGGTTCAATCAGCCCCAGCATTTT
TRBD1,TRBJ2-3,TRBV14,NA,CASSQAYDRAYTDTQYF,TGTGCCAGCAGCCAAGCATATGACAGGGCCTACACAGATACGCAGTATTTT
NA,TRBJ1-4,TRBV6-5,many,CASSRDGAVNEKLFF,TGTGCCAGCAGTCGGGACGGAGCAGTAAATGAAAAACTGTTTTTT
TRBD1,TRBJ2-3,TRBV5-1,few,CSSSGTGTTDTQYF,TGCAGTTCCTCTGGGACAGGGACCACAGATACGCAGTATTTT
NA,TRBJ2-1,TRBV12-5,few,CASGRGYEQFF,TGTGCTAGTGGTCGGGGGTATGAGCAGTTCTTC
NA,TRBJ2-1,TRBV6-2/TRBV6-3,many,CASSGGEYNEQFF,TGTGCCAGCAGCGGGGGAGAGTACAATGAGCAGTTCTTC
NA,TRBJ2-7,TRBV5-1,few,CASSSQGRTHEQYF,TGCGCCAGCAGTTCACAGGGCCGGACCCACGAGCAGTACTTC